A selection of T cell receptor beta chains follows, all from one sample in a study of identifying expanded T cells in peripheral blood. Only in-frame clones appear in the TCRdb table, and some are missing; sequencing was by immunoSEQ multiplex PCR. The repertoire holds around 100,000 clones, with 75% to 90% as singletons. Sequenced sample: blood. The origin of the receptors is a person aged 18-70 years in good health. Each CDR3 is given with its conserved first and last residue. A D gene is named only where the DNA matches it firmly. Expanded clones are given a class, and other clones once, few, many or no size at all.

clone_size j_call d_call v_call cdr3_nt cdr3_aa
- TRBJ2-1 - TRBV5-1 TGCGCCAGCAGAGGCAGGGTCACCTACAATGAGCAGTTCTTC CASRGRVTYNEQFF
- TRBJ1-5 TRBD1 TRBV19 TGTGCCAGTAGTATAGAAAGACAGGGGGCGAGCAATCAGCCCCAGCATTTT CASSIERQGASNQPQHF
few TRBJ1-5 - TRBV2 TGTGCCAGCAGTGGCGAACAGGAAGCCGAGCCCCAGCATTTT CASSGEQEAEPQHF
- TRBJ1-2 - TRBV11-3 TGTGCCAGCAGCTTAAACAGCTATGGCTACACCTTC CASSLNSYGYTF
- TRBJ2-5 - TRBV20-1 TGCAGTGCTAGAAAACAAGAGACCCAGTACTTC CSARKQETQYF
- TRBJ1-1 TRBD1 TRBV5-4 TGTGCCAGCAGCTCGGGGTGGGACAGGGGGCCTGAAGCTTTCTTT CASSSGWDRGPEAFF
- TRBJ2-1 - TRBV10-3 TGTGCCATCAGTAATGACAGCAATGAGCAGTTCTTC CAISNDSNEQFF
- TRBJ1-2 TRBD1 TRBV18 TGTGCCAGCTCACCAACCGGGACAGACTATGGCTACACCTTC CASSPTGTDYGYTF
- TRBJ1-5 TRBD1 TRBV27 TGTGCCAGCAGTCAAGACAGGGGCACTCAGCCCCAGCATTTT CASSQDRGTQPQHF
- TRBJ1-5 TRBD1 TRBV2 TGTGCCAGCAGTGAAGCACCCGGACAGGGCAATCAGCCCCAGCATTTT CASSEAPGQGNQPQHF
few TRBJ1-2 TRBD1 TRBV14 TGTGCCAGCAGCCCGGACAGGGGGTATGGCTACACCTTC CASSPDRGYGYTF
once TRBJ1-4 - TRBV6-6 TGTGCCAGCAGACGGGGGGTGGATGAAAAACTGTTTTTT CASRRGVDEKLFF
- TRBJ2-1 TRBD1 TRBV5-1 TGCGCCAGCAGCCCCTCCGTGGGACAGACGTCAAATGAGCAGTTCTTC CASSPSVGQTSNEQFF
- TRBJ1-4 - TRBV6-6 TGTGCCAGCAGTTGGTTACAGGCCCATGAAAAACTGTTTTTT CASSWLQAHEKLFF
- TRBJ1-2 - TRBV4-1 TGCGCCAGCAGCCAAGTAGAGGCTACGGTGGGGGATTCCTATGGCTACACCTTC CASSQVEATVGDSYGYTF
- TRBJ2-3 TRBD2 TRBV13 TGTGCCAGCAGCTCGGACGGGGGGTGGGATACGCAGTATTTT CASSSDGGWDTQYF
- TRBJ2-2 TRBD1 TRBV18 TGTGCCAGCTCACCACCCGGGACAGGGTCCACCGGGGAGCTGTTTTTT CASSPPGTGSTGELFF
- TRBJ2-7 - TRBV11-2 TGTGCCAGCGGACCAGGACAGCCAACAAACTTC CASGPGQPTNF
- TRBJ1-4 TRBD1 TRBV25-1 TGTGCCAGCACCGGGGGACAGGGTAGCGAAAAACTGTTTTTT CASTGGQGSEKLFF
- TRBJ2-3 - TRBV5-6 TGTGCCAGCAGCCAACAGATTGGCGATACGCAGTATTTT CASSQQIGDTQYF
- TRBJ2-1 - TRBV30 TGTGCCTGGAACGTAATAGCGGACAATGAGCAGTTCTTC CAWNVIADNEQFF
once TRBJ1-1 - TRBV19 TGTGCCAGTAGCCGTATCCCGGCAGATACTGAAGCTTTCTTT CASSRIPADTEAFF
- TRBJ2-5 - TRBV4-1 TGCGCCAGCAGCCAAGTCGGGGTCGGGACCCAGTACTTC CASSQVGVGTQYF
- TRBJ2-5 - TRBV7-3 TGTGCCAGCAGCTCAGGCAGGGCAGAGACCCAGTACTTC CASSSGRAETQYF
- TRBJ2-7 TRBD1 TRBV2 TGTGCCAGCAGTGGACAGGGCCTATTACGGGAGCAGTACTTC CASSGQGLLREQYF
- TRBJ2-3 - TRBV7-6 TGTGCCAGCAGCGCGGACCCCGGGAAACAAAACACAGATACGCAGTATTTT CASSADPGKQNTDTQYF
- TRBJ2-5 - TRBV29-1 TGCAGCGTTTCAGACAGTCGACAAGAGACCCAGTACTTC CSVSDSRQETQYF
- TRBJ1-2 - TRBV18 TGTGCCAGCTCACCAGGGCGGATTAACTATGGCTACACCTTC CASSPGRINYGYTF
- TRBJ2-3 - TRBV6-1 TGTGCCAGCAGTCCCGGGATCTTGAGTACGCAGTATTTT CASSPGILSTQYF
- TRBJ1-3 TRBD1 TRBV7-8 TGTGCCAGCAGCTTAACTGCGGGGACAGTAGTTGGAAACACCATATATTTT CASSLTAGTVVGNTIYF
- TRBJ1-5 TRBD1 TRBV2 TGTGCCAGCAGTGGCTCTACAGGGGGTCGTAATCAGCCCCAGCATTTT CASSGSTGGRNQPQHF
- TRBJ2-7 - TRBV4-2 TGTGCCAGCAGCCAAGACAAGGAAGAGGGGGCCTACGAGCAGTACTTC CASSQDKEEGAYEQYF
few TRBJ1-6 - TRBV10-3 TGTGCCATCAGTGAGAATCGCAGCTTTAATTCACCCCTCCACTTT CAISENRSFNSPLHF
- TRBJ2-1 - TRBV27 TGTGCCAGCAGTGCTCACGAGAGAGAAACGCAGTTCTTC CASSAHERETQFF
- TRBJ1-2 - TRBV6-1 TGTGCCAGCAGTCTAAACACAGGGCCCCGGGGTGGCTACACCTTC CASSLNTGPRGGYTF
- TRBJ2-1 TRBD1 TRBV9 TGTGCCAGCAGCGAAACAGGGGTGTCCTACAATGAGCAGTTCTTC CASSETGVSYNEQFF
- TRBJ1-1 TRBD1 TRBV7-9 TGTGCCAGCAGTAAACAGGGGGCTTTACTGATGGCTTTCTTT CASSKQGALLMAFF
- TRBJ2-6 TRBD1 TRBV25-1 TGTGCCAGCAGTCCTAAGACCGGGACAGGACCTGGGGCCAACGTCCTGACTTTC CASSPKTGTGPGANVLTF
- TRBJ1-2 TRBD1 TRBV19 TGTGCCAGTAGTATTCCACCAGACAGGGCAGACTTCTATGGCTACACCTTC CASSIPPDRADFYGYTF
- TRBJ1-6 - TRBV25-1 TGTGCCAGCAGTTCAGGGGAGAGTAATTCACCCCTCCACTTT CASSSGESNSPLHF
- TRBJ1-2 - TRBV5-5 TGTGCCAGCAGCTTTTCTCAGGAATTCTATTACTTC CASSFSQEFYYF
- TRBJ2-1 - TRBV7-6 TGTGCCAGCAGCATCTGGGACCGCAACAATGAGCAGTTCTTC CASSIWDRNNEQFF
- TRBJ2-7 - TRBV29-1 TGCAGCGTTAGCCTTTCGTCATGGGGACAGCAGTACTTC CSVSLSSWGQQYF
- TRBJ2-1 TRBD2 TRBV7-6 TGTGCCAGCAGCTTAGTTTCTAGCGGGGGGAGCTACAATGAGCAGTTCTTC CASSLVSSGGSYNEQFF
- TRBJ2-1 TRBD2 TRBV2 TGTGCCAGCAGGTATACAGCGGGAGAGCACAATGAGCAGTTCTTC CASRYTAGEHNEQFF
- TRBJ2-3 TRBD2 TRBV7-2 TGTGCCAGCAGCCTAGGACTAGCGGCAGATACGCAGTATTTT CASSLGLAADTQYF
- TRBJ1-4 TRBD1 TRBV25-1 TGTGCCAGCAGTGAGGGGCGGGCAGGGGGCATTGAAAAACTGTTTTTT CASSEGRAGGIEKLFF
once TRBJ1-1 TRBD1 TRBV2 TGTGCCAGCAGTGAAAGGGGACAGGGGAACACTGAAGCTTTCTTT CASSERGQGNTEAFF
- TRBJ2-7 TRBD2 TRBV6-5 TGTGCCACCCAAATCCGGGGAGCGGGAAGGTACGAGCAGTACTTC CATQIRGAGRYEQYF
- TRBJ2-3 TRBD2 TRBV9 TGTGCCAGCAGCGTAGGGTCTAGCGGAGGCACAGATACGCAGTATTTT CASSVGSSGGTDTQYF
few TRBJ2-1 - TRBV25-1 TGTGCCAGCAGTCCAGGGGACTACAATGAGCAGTTCTTC CASSPGDYNEQFF
- TRBJ2-7 TRBD1 TRBV5-1 TGCGCCAGCAGCAAATGGGACAGCAGCTCCTACGAGCAGTACTTC CASSKWDSSSYEQYF
- TRBJ1-2 TRBD1 TRBV11-2 TGTGCCAGCAGCTTAGTGCGGGACAGCGGCTACACCTTC CASSLVRDSGYTF
- TRBJ1-1 - TRBV4-3 TGCGCCAGCAGCCAAGACAGGGGAGGCCCTCCTTTCTTT CASSQDRGGPPFF